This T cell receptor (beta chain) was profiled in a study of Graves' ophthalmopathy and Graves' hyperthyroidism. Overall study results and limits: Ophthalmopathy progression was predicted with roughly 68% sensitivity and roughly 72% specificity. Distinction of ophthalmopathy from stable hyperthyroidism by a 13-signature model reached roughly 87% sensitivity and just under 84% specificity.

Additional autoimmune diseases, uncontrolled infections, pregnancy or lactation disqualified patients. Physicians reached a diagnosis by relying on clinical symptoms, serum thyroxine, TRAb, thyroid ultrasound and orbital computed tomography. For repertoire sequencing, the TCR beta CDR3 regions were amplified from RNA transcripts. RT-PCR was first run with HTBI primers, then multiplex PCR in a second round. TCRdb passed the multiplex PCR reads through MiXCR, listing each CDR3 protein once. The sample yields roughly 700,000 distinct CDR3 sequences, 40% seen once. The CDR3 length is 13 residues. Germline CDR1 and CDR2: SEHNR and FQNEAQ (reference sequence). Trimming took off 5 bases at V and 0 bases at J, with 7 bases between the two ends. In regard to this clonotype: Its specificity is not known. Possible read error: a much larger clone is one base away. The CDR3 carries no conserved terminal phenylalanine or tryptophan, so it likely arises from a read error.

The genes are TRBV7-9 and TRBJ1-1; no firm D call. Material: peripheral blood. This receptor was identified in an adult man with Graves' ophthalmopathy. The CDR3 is CASSIQMNTEAFL. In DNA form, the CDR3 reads TGTGCCAGCAGCATTCAGATGAACACTGAAGCTTTCCTT.